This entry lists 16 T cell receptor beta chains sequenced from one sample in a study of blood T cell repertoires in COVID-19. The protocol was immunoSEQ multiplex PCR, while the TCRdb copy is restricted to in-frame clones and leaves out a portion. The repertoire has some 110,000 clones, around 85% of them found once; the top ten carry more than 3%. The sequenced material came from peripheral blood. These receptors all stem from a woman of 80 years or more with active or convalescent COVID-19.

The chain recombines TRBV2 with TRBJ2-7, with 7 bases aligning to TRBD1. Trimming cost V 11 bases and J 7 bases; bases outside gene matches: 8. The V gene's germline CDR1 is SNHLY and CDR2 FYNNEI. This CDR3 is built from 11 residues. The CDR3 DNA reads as TGTGCCGGCGGACAGGACTGGGAGCAGTACTTC. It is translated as CAGGQDWEQYF.

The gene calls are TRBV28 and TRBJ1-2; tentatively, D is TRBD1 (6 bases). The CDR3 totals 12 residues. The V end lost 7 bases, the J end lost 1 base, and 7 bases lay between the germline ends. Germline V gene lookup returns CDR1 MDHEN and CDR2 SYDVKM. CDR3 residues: CASKDSNYGYTF. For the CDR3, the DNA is TGTGCCAGCAAGGACAGTAACTATGGCTACACCTTC.

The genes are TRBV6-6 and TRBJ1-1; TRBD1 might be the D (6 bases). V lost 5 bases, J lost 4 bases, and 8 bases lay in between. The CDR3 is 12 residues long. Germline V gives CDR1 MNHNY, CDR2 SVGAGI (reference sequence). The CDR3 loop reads CASSHRATEAFF. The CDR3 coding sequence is TGTGCCAGCAGTCACAGGGCCACTGAAGCTTTCTTT.

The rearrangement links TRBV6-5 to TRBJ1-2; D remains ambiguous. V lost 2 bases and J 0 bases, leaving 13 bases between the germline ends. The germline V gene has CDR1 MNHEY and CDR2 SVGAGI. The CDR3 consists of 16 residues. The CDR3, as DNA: TGTGCCAGCAGTTACGTCGGGAGGAAGACTAACTATGGCTACACCTTC. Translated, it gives CASSYVGRKTNYGYTF.

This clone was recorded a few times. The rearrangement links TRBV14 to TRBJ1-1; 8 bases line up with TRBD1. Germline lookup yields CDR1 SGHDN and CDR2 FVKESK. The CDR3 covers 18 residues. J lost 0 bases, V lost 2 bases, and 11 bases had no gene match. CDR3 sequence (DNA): TGTGCCAGCAGCCAATGGGCAGGGGGCTTCTTAATGAACACTGAAGCTTTCTTT. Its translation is CASSQWAGGFLMNTEAFF.

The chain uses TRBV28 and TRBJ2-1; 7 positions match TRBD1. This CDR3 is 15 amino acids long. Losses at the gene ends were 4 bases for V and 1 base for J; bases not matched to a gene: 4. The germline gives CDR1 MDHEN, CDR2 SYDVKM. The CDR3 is CASSSTGLSYNEQFF. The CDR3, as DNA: TGTGCCAGCAGTTCGACAGGGCTATCCTACAATGAGCAGTTCTTC.

DNA for the CDR3: TGTGCCAGCAGTCATCAGGCGACCACCGGGGAGCTGTTTTTT. Translating it yields CASSHQATTGELFF. J is TRBJ2-2 and V is TRBV5-4; D not certain. The V end lost 5 bases, the J end lost 4 bases, and 12 bases lay between the germline ends. CDR1 is SGHNT, CDR2 YYREEE, per germline (reference sequence). This CDR3 spans 14 amino acids.

The CDR3 here is CASSVAGLAAYEQYF. The CDR3 DNA reads TGTGCCAGCAGCGTAGCGGGGCTAGCGGCCTACGAGCAGTACTTC. The genes are TRBV9 and TRBJ2-7; 7 bases line up with TRBD2. Germline V gene lookup returns CDR1 SGDLS and CDR2 YYNGEE. After removal of 0 bases from V and 2 bases from J, the junction contained 5 bases not matched to a gene. The length of the CDR3 is 15 residues.

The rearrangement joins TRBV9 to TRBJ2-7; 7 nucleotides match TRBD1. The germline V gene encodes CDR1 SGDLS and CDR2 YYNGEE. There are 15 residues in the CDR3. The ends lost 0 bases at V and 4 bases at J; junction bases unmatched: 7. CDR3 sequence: CASSVDPGQRYEQYF. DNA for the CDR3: TGTGCCAGCAGCGTAGATCCGGGACAGCGTTACGAGCAGTACTTC.

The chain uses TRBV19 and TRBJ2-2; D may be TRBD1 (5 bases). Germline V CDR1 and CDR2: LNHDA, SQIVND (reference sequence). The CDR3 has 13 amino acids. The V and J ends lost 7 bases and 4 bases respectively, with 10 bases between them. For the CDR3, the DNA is TGTGCCAGTATGAGGCAGGGCACCGGGGAGCTGTTTTTT. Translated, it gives CASMRQGTGELFF.

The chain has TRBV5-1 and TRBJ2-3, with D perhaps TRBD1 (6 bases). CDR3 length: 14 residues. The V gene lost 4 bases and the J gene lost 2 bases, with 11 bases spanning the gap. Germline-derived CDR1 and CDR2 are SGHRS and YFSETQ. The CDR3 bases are TGCGCCAGCAGCGCTACAGGGACCACAGATACGCAGTATTTT. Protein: CASSATGTTDTQYF.

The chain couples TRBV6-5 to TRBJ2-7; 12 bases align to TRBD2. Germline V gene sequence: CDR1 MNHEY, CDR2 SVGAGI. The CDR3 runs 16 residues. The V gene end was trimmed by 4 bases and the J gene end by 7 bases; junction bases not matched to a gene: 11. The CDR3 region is CASSLGLAGGLGEQYF. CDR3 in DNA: TGTGCCAGCAGTTTGGGTCTAGCGGGAGGGCTGGGGGAGCAGTACTTC.

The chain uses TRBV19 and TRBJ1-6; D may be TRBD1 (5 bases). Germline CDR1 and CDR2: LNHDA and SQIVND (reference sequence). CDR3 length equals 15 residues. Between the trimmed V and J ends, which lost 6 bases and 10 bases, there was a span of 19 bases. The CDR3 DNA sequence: TGTGCCAGTAGCCCCCCTGGCGGAACAGGCTCACCCCTCCACTTT. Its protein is CASSPPGGTGSPLHF.

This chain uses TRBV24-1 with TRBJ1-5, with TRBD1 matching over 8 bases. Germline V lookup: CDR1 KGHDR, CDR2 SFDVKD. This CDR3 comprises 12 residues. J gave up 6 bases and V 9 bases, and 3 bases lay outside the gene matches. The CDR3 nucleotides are TGTGCCACCCCGACAGGGGCTCAGCCCCAGCATTTT. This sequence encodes CATPTGAQPQHF.

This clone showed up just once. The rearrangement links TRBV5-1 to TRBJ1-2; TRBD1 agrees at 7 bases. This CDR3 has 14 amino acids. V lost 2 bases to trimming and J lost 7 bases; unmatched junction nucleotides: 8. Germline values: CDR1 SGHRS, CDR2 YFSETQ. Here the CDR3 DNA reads TGCGCCAGCAGCTTTGGAGGGACAGACCTTGGCTACACCTTC. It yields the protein CASSFGGTDLGYTF.

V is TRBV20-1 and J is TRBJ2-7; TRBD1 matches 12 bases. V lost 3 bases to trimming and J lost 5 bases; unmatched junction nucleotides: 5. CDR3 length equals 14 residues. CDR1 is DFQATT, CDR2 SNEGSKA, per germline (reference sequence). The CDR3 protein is CSASEGTGGNEQYF. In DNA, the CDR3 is TGCAGTGCTAGTGAAGGGACAGGGGGCAACGAGCAGTACTTC.